This entry concerns a single TCR beta chain. This sample is part of a study of control samples from healthy donors and cancer patients. The CDR3 runs 13 residues. Germline assignment: CDR1 SGHTA and CDR2 FQGNSA. With 1 base removed from V and 4 bases from J, the gap between germline ends came to 8 bases. Measured with immunoSEQ multiplex PCR; TCRdb has only the in-frame clones, and not every one. The table has approximately 100,000 clones, 85% seen once. Input material: blood. This receptor was identified in a woman between 40 and 55 years old in good health. The rearrangement uses TRBV7-2 and TRBJ2-7; D may be TRBD1 or TRBD2 (5 bases each). DNA of the CDR3: TGTGCCAGCAGCTTAGTAGGGGAGTACGAGCAGTACTTC. Translation: CASSLVGEYEQYF.